The 20 T cell receptor beta chains below all came from one sample that was sequenced in a study of blood T cell repertoires in COVID-19. Libraries were prepared by immunoSEQ multiplex PCR; TCRdb keeps only in-frame clonotypes and omits some of them. The table has hundreds of thousands of clones, 87% seen once. The sample taken for sequencing was peripheral blood. Source of these receptors: a woman aged 40 to 50 who had recovered from COVID-19.

CDR3 in amino acids: CASSAGMREEKLFF. The CDR3 region has the DNA TGTGCCAGCAGCGCAGGGATGCGTGAGGAAAAACTGTTTTTT. This chain links TRBV7-2 with TRBJ1-4, with TRBD1 as a possible D gene (5 bases). V gave up 5 bases and J gave up 8 bases, with 15 bases separating them. The CDR3 is 14 amino acids. Germline V lookup: CDR1 SGHTA, CDR2 FQGNSA.

CDR3 DNA sequence: TGCGCCAGCAGCTTGTCGCCGAGACAGGGGGCAGACACCATATATTTT. Translating gives CASSLSPRQGADTIYF. The V gene is TRBV5-1, the J gene TRBJ1-3; 10 nucleotides agree with TRBD1. This CDR3 is 16 amino acids long. The J segment lost 8 bases and the V segment lost 1 base, leaving 9 bases of the junction unmatched. CDR1 is SGHRS and CDR2 is YFSETQ in the germline V gene.

This sequence joins TRBV5-8 and TRBJ1-2; perhaps TRBD1 as D (6 bases). Germline V CDR1 and CDR2: SGHTS, YDEGEE. The CDR3 runs to 13 residues. Trimming pared 6 bases from V and 6 bases from J, leaving 15 bases between. CDR3 protein: CASTTRDIDGYTF. The DNA for the CDR3 is TGTGCCAGCACCACCAGGGACATCGATGGCTACACCTTC. Based on the CDR3 plus reference TRBV5-8 and TRBJ1-2, the full variable domain is EAGVTQSPTHLIKTRGQQATLRCSPISGHTSVYWYQQALGLGLQFLLWYDEGEERNRGNFPPRFSGRQFPNYSSELNVNALELEDSALYLCASTTRDIDGYTFGSGTRLTVV.

The chain couples TRBV3-1 (or the pseudogene TRBV3-2) to TRBJ2-7; D not resolved. CDR3 length: 15 residues. V lost 4 bases, J lost 4 bases, and 17 bases lay in between. CDR1 and CDR2 (germline): LGHDT, YNNKEL (reference sequence). The CDR3 loop reads CASSPTGGMLYEQYF. As DNA, the CDR3 is TGTGCCAGCAGCCCGACTGGTGGAATGTTATACGAGCAGTACTTC.

The chain has TRBV30 and TRBJ1-1; D unresolved. Germline CDR1 is GTSNPN and CDR2 is SVGIG (reference sequence). V lost 0 bases and J 3 bases, leaving 11 bases between the germline ends. The CDR3 length is 14 residues. This chain's CDR3 is CAWSVGVGYTEAFF. CDR3 coding DNA: TGTGCCTGGAGTGTCGGGGTGGGGTACACTGAAGCTTTCTTT.

This rearrangement joins TRBV6-2 or TRBV6-3 to TRBJ2-3; the D gene is possibly TRBD2 (6 bases). This CDR3 has 15 residues. Trimming shortened V by 3 bases and J by 2 bases, and 12 bases separated the two germline ends. The V gene's germline CDR1 is MNHEY and CDR2 SVGEGT. The CDR3 reads CASSYWAGTTDTQYF. The CDR3 coding sequence is TGTGCCAGCAGTTATTGGGCGGGGACCACAGATACGCAGTATTTT.

This clone was found a few times. The chain uses TRBV7-9 and TRBJ1-1; D gene uncertain. This CDR3 has 11 amino acids. The germline CDR1 and CDR2 sequences are SEHNR and FQNEAQ (reference sequence). Trimming shortened V by 1 base and J by 10 bases, and 7 bases separated the two germline ends. In nucleotides, the CDR3 is TGTGCCAGCAGCTTAGGGCAAAGAGCTTTCTTT. It translates to CASSLGQRAFF.

This chain uses TRBV4-2 with TRBJ2-5; possible D gene TRBD2, 7 bases. Germline CDR1 LGHNA, CDR2 YNFKEQ. Trimming removed 1 base from V and 3 bases from J, with 15 bases in between. The CDR3 length is 16 residues. The CDR3 DNA is TGTGCCAGCAGCCAAGGTTCTTTAGGGGGGGAAGAGACCCAGTACTTC. Translated: CASSQGSLGGEETQYF.

The genes are TRBV5-1 and TRBJ1-4, with 7 bases aligning to TRBD1. Unmatched junction bases numbered 14, after V lost 4 bases and J lost 8 bases. The germline CDR1 and CDR2 sequences are SGHRS and YFSETQ. The CDR3 has 16 amino acids. The CDR3 spells CASSAGQVWGEEKLFF. The DNA for the CDR3 is TGCGCCAGCAGCGCCGGACAGGTTTGGGGAGAGGAAAAACTGTTTTTT.

This rearrangement joins TRBV9 to TRBJ1-1; D is unclear. V gave up 0 bases and J gave up 4 bases, with 10 bases separating them. Germline lookup yields CDR1 SGDLS and CDR2 YYNGEE. This CDR3 spans 14 amino acids. For the CDR3, the DNA is TGTGCCAGCAGCGTAGAACCGGGAGGCACTGAAGCTTTCTTT. Translation: CASSVEPGGTEAFF.

This chain joins TRBV27 and TRBJ2-3, with D perhaps matching TRBD2 (5 bases). CDR3 size: 12 residues. Trimming cost V 6 bases and J 9 bases, with 13 bases left between them. Germline lookup yields CDR1 MNHEY and CDR2 SMNVEV (reference sequence). CDR3 loop: CASSSSLFTQYF. The CDR3 nucleotides read TGTGCCAGCAGCTCTAGCCTGTTCACGCAGTATTTT.

The chain is built from TRBV19 and TRBJ1-6; D uncertain. Germline CDR1 is LNHDA and CDR2 is SQIVND (reference sequence). Between the trimmed V and J ends, which lost 1 base and 8 bases, there was a span of 6 bases. The CDR3 consists of 13 residues. In DNA, the CDR3 is TGTGCCAGTAGTATAGTTCGTGATTCACCCCTCCACTTT. Its protein product is CASSIVRDSPLHF.

In this sample, this clone turned up a few times. The chain uses TRBV27 and TRBJ2-1; TRBD1 might be the D (6 bases). The CDR3 has 18 amino acids. Trimming cost V 3 bases and J 1 base, with 19 bases left between them. The germline gives CDR1 MNHEY, CDR2 SMNVEV (reference sequence). The CDR3 sequence is CASSLGTPVTTSYNEQFF. The CDR3 DNA sequence: TGTGCCAGCAGTTTGGGGACACCCGTCACCACATCCTACAATGAGCAGTTCTTC.

The chain employs TRBV4-3 and TRBJ2-1; TRBD1 aligns across 12 bases. The CDR3 is 14 amino acids. CDR1 and CDR2 from the germline V gene are LGHNA and YSLEER. The trim removed 6 bases at V and 10 bases at J, leaving 7 bases unmatched. DNA of the CDR3: TGCGCCAGCAGGTCAAGGGGGACAGGGGGCGAGCAGTTCTTC. Encoded protein: CASRSRGTGGEQFF.

This chain joins TRBV5-1 and TRBJ1-6, with a possible D match to TRBD1 (5 bases). Trimming stripped 0 bases from V and 2 bases from J, with 15 bases between. The CDR3 consists of 18 residues. CDR1 and CDR2 (germline): SGHRS, YFSETQ. As DNA, the CDR3 is TGCGCCAGCAGCTTGGGATCGGCCGCGGGGGCCTATAATTCACCCCTCCACTTT. Encoded protein: CASSLGSAAGAYNSPLHF.

The chain recombines TRBV6-4 with TRBJ2-3, with a possible D match to TRBD2 (6 bases). The CDR3 extends over 14 amino acids. V shed 6 bases and J shed 5 bases, with 15 bases lying between them. CDR1 is MRHNA, CDR2 SNTAGT, per germline. The CDR3 DNA reads as TGTGCCAGCAGCCAGGGACTTGACGGAGATACGCAGTATTTT. Translated: CASSQGLDGDTQYF.

The chain joins TRBV7-9 to TRBJ2-7; 14 bases agree with TRBD2. V shed 5 bases and J 4 bases; nucleotides not matched to a gene: 4. This CDR3 is 15 amino acids long. Germline V gene data show CDR1 as SEHNR and CDR2 as FQNEAQ (reference sequence). CDR3 DNA: TGTGCCAGCAGCGCCGGGACTAGCGGGGGATACGAGCAGTACTTC. Encoded protein: CASSAGTSGGYEQYF.

This clone has only a few counts. The genes are TRBV14 and TRBJ1-1, with D maybe TRBD1 (5 bases). V lost 2 bases to trimming and J lost 10 bases, with 11 bases between them. This CDR3 region has 12 residues. CDR1 is SGHDN and CDR2 is FVKESK in the germline V gene. The CDR3 DNA follows: TGTGCCAGCAGCCAATCCCGCAGGGTAGCTTTCTTT. Translated, it gives CASSQSRRVAFF. The full variable domain, completed using reference TRBV14 and TRBJ1-1, is EAGVTQFPSHSVIEKGQTVTLRCDPISGHDNLYWYRRVMGKEIKFLLHFVKESKQDESGMPNNRFLAERTGGTYSTLKVQPAELEDSGVYFCASSQSRRVAFFGQGTRLTVV.

This chain uses TRBV9 with TRBJ1-2; 11 bases align to TRBD1. V lost 0 bases to trimming and J lost 4 bases; unmatched junction nucleotides: 11. The germline V gene encodes CDR1 SGDLS and CDR2 YYNGEE. The CDR3 covers 18 residues. The CDR3 sequence is CASSVGTSRTGGIYGYTF. The DNA of the CDR3 is TGTGCCAGCAGCGTAGGGACCTCTAGGACAGGGGGCATCTATGGCTACACCTTC.

The V call is TRBV5-1, the J call TRBJ1-4, with 10 nucleotides matching TRBD1. The V and J ends lost 1 base and 7 bases, in that order; junction bases with no gene match: 4. The CDR3 has 15 residues. Germline V lookup: CDR1 SGHRS, CDR2 YFSETQ. The CDR3 DNA sequence: TGCGCCAGCAGCTTGACGGGACAGGGGTTTGAAAAACTGTTTTTT. This encodes CASSLTGQGFEKLFF.